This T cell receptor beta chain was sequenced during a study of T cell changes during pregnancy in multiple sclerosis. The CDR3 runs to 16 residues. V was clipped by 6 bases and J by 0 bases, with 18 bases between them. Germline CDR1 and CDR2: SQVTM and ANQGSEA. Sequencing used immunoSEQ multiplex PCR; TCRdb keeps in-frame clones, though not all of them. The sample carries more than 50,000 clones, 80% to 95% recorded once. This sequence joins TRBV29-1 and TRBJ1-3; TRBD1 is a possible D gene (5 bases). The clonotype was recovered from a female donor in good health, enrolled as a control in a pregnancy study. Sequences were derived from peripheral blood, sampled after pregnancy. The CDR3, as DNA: TGCAGCGTCGCCGATTATCGGGGGAGCTCTGGAAACACCATATATTTT. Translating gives CSVADYRGSSGNTIYF.